One sample yielded the 8 T cell receptor beta chains listed below, sequenced in a study of T cell repertoires in cytomegalovirus infection (dated by TCRdb to about 2019). Their cognate antigens are unknown. Instrument used: Illumina HiSeq 1500. TCRdb reprocessed the public reads (quality trimming at Q25 with fastp, clone calling with MiXCR) and kept in-frame beta chains. A single entry per CDR3 protein holds the most common genes and DNA from its merged rows. The sample data list just under 500,000 distinct CDR3 sequences, and roughly a third of these were observed just once. Of the sample, 17% is held by the ten largest clones. The treatment or condition label for this specimen denotes: in vitro stimulation with specific CMV peptide epitopes to enrich CMV-specific T cells. The sequences come from cultured PBMCs, collected from culture after CMV antigen stimulation. These receptors were collected from a human donor in good health (CMV status not recorded). Some clones in this sample may be carry-over from other donors' samples.

V is TRBV5-4 and J is TRBJ2-1; D possibly uses TRBD1 or TRBD2 (7 bases each). The CDR3 length is 13 residues. Germline loops: CDR1 SGHNT, CDR2 YYREEE (reference sequence). Trimming removed 9 bases at V and 0 bases at J, with 10 bases between. CDR3 nucleotides: TGTGCCACAGGGGGGGTCTCCTACAATGAGCAGTTCTTC. It specifies CATGGVSYNEQFF.

This clonotype was counted between two and nine times. The chain has TRBV5-6 and TRBJ1-1; 8 nucleotides agree with TRBD1. The CDR3 sequence is 16 residues long. Germline trimming cut 2 bases from V and 0 bases from J; bases unmatched to any gene: 6. Per germline, CDR1 SGHDT and CDR2 YYEEEE. CDR3 DNA sequence: TGTGCCAGCAGCTTCGCCAGGGGGCTTTTGAACACTGAAGCTTTCTTT. As protein: CASSFARGLLNTEAFF.

The gene calls are TRBV18 and TRBJ2-7; no definite D call. CDR3 size: 14 residues. Trimming took off 6 bases at V and 2 bases at J, with 14 bases between the two ends. Germline V gene sequence: CDR1 KGHSH, CDR2 LQKENI. CDR3 in amino acids: CASSPEQSPYEQYF. As DNA, the CDR3 is TGTGCCAGCTCCCCAGAACAGTCCCCCTACGAGCAGTACTTC.

This chain joins TRBV4-1 and TRBJ1-4; D not resolved. CDR3 length: 15 residues. The V and J ends lost 4 bases and 5 bases respectively, with 14 bases between them. Germline V CDR1 and CDR2: MGHRA, YSYEKL. In DNA form, the CDR3 reads TGCGCCAGCAGCCCTACAGCGGGCTGGAATGAAAAACTGTTTTTT. As protein: CASSPTAGWNEKLFF.

The chain combines TRBV4-1 with TRBJ2-3, with D maybe TRBD1 (6 bases). Germline V CDR1 and CDR2: MGHRA, YSYEKL. Trimming left V 1 base short and J 4 bases short, with 12 bases between. This CDR3 is 15 amino acids long. The CDR3 DNA reads as TGCGCCAGCAGCCAAGTCAGGGGCCTGCCAGATACGCAGTATTTT. Translating it yields CASSQVRGLPDTQYF.

This clonotype was seen only a few times. The chain uses TRBV19 and TRBJ1-5; TRBD1 might be the D (5 bases). Per the germline V gene, CDR1 is LNHDA and CDR2 is SQIVND (reference sequence). This CDR3 contains 16 residues. With 2 bases removed from V and 0 bases from J, the gap between germline ends came to 11 bases. CDR3 residues: CASSIPQQVSNQPQHF. The CDR3 DNA is TGTGCCAGTAGTATACCACAACAGGTTAGCAATCAGCCCCAGCATTTT. The full variable domain, rest sourced from reference TRBV19 and TRBJ1-5, is DGGITQSPKYLFRKEGQNVTLSCEQNLNHDAMYWYRQDPGQGLRLIYYSQIVNDFQKGDIAEGYSVSREKKESFPLTVTSAQKNPTAFYLCASSIPQQVSNQPQHFGDGTRLSIL.

This clonotype was observed a handful of times. The chain joins TRBV10-3 to TRBJ2-5, with 9 bases lining up with TRBD2. The junction had 5 bases not matched to a gene; V was cut back by 8 bases and J by 4 bases. The CDR3 totals 13 residues. Germline CDR1 and CDR2: ENHRY and SYGVKD. The CDR3 DNA reads as TGTGCCATCCAGCGGGAGGAGGGAGAGACCCAGTACTTC. This translates into CAIQREEGETQYF.

This clonotype was recorded many times. J is TRBJ2-3 and V is TRBV7-2; possible D gene TRBD2, 5 bases. Deletions cut 6 bases from V and 5 bases from J, with 15 bases between. CDR1 is SGHTA, CDR2 FQGNSA, per germline. This CDR3 has 14 amino acids. Here the CDR3 DNA reads TGTGCCAGCAGGAAAAACGATCGGGGAGATACGCAGTATTTT. It codes for CASRKNDRGDTQYF.